Listed below are T cell receptor beta chains from one sample, sequenced in a study of control samples from healthy donors and cancer patients. Sequenced by immunoSEQ multiplex PCR; TCRdb stores in-frame clones only, minus some. The table includes more than 95,000 clones, about 89% detected once. The sample taken for sequencing was PBMCs. All receptors derive from a man between 60 and 70 years old with lung cancer. The CDR3 runs from the conserved cysteine through the conserved F or W. The D gene is left open where the match is weak. Some rows mark clone size as missing; the rest say once, few, many or name a class of expanded clone.

j_call,clone_size,d_call,cdr3_length,v_call,cdr3_nt,cdr3_aa
TRBJ2-5,.,.,13,TRBV5-6,TGTGCCAGCAGCTTGGTAGGGGAAGAGACCCAGTACTTC,CASSLVGEETQYF
TRBJ1-4,.,.,15,TRBV5-1,TGCGCCAGCAGCTTGGTCTCCGGAACGAATGAAAAACTGTTTTTT,CASSLVSGTNEKLFF
TRBJ1-5,.,.,15,TRBV19,TGTGCCAGTAGTATAGGGGTCCTTAGCAATCAGCCCCAGCATTTT,CASSIGVLSNQPQHF
TRBJ2-1,.,.,15,TRBV3-1/TRBV3-2,TGTGCCAGCAGCCAAGAGACAGTGCCCTACAATGAGCAGTTCTTC,CASSQETVPYNEQFF
TRBJ2-2,.,.,19,TRBV12-5,TGTGCTAGTGCCTCTGTACGGGACGGACAAATCGCGAACACCGGGGAGCTGTTTTTT,CASASVRDGQIANTGELFF
TRBJ1-1,.,.,17,TRBV15,TGTGCCACCAGCAGAGATCGCAGGGAAACCATGAACACTGAAGCTTTCTTT,CATSRDRRETMNTEAFF
TRBJ1-1,few,.,13,TRBV29-1,TGCAGCGTTGTAAGGCAGGGCGACACTGAAGCTTTCTTT,CSVVRQGDTEAFF
TRBJ1-4,.,.,12,TRBV7-9,TGTGCCAGCAGCACAAGGGATGAAAAACTGTTTTTT,CASSTRDEKLFF
TRBJ2-5,.,TRBD1,14,TRBV5-6,TGTGCCAGCAGCTCGAGCAGGGGGCTGGAGACCCAGTACTTC,CASSSSRGLETQYF
TRBJ1-5,.,.,15,TRBV5-5,TGTGCCAGCAGCTTGGGGGGGTATAGCAATCAGCCCCAGCATTTT,CASSLGGYSNQPQHF